The rows below give T cell receptor beta chains drawn from one sample of a study of control samples from healthy donors and cancer patients. TCRdb's table, derived via immunoSEQ multiplex PCR, lists solely in-frame clones and lacks some. There are roughly 80,000 clones in the sample; roughly 92% occur only once, and 5.8% lies in the top ten. What was sequenced was blood. These receptors all come from a woman in her sixties in good health. CDR3s include the opening cysteine and the closing phenylalanine or tryptophan. A D gene is named only where the DNA matches it firmly. Size is stated for part of the rows, as once, few or many counts, or as a class when the clone is expanded.

cdr3_aa | cdr3_nt | clone_size | v_call | d_call | j_call
CASSLSAGGWYEQYF | TGTGCCAGCAGTTTATCTGCAGGGGGGTGGTACGAGCAGTACTTC | - | TRBV27 | - | TRBJ2-7
CASSPPNLAGYATDTQYF | TGTGCCAGCTCACCACCGAATCTAGCGGGCTACGCCACAGATACGCAGTATTTT | - | TRBV18 | TRBD2 | TRBJ2-3
CASSQGQGQDMNTEAFF | TGTGCCAGCAGCCAAGGACAGGGTCAAGACATGAACACTGAAGCTTTCTTT | - | TRBV28 | TRBD1 | TRBJ1-1
CASSLTGSTDTQYF | TGTGCCAGCAGCTTAACCGGGAGCACAGATACGCAGTATTTT | - | TRBV5-5 | - | TRBJ2-3
CASSFGTGGMQPQHF | TGTGCCAGCAGTTTTGGGACAGGGGGCATGCAGCCCCAGCATTTT | - | TRBV28 | TRBD1 | TRBJ1-5
CASSPGEYDGYTF | TGTGCCAGCAGCCCAGGGGAGTACGATGGCTACACCTTC | once | TRBV3-1/TRBV3-2 | - | TRBJ1-2
CASSADQGHYGYTF | TGTGCCAGCAGCGCCGACCAAGGGCACTATGGCTACACCTTC | - | TRBV9 | - | TRBJ1-2
CASSLGGRVDGEQFF | TGCGCCAGCAGCTTGGGAGGGAGGGTAGACGGTGAGCAGTTCTTC | - | TRBV5-1 | TRBD2 | TRBJ2-1
CAISDRGQETQYF | TGTGCCATCAGTGATCGAGGGCAAGAGACCCAGTACTTC | - | TRBV10-3 | - | TRBJ2-5
CASSYSVREVGQETQYF | TGTGCCAGCAGTTACTCTGTGCGGGAGGTAGGGCAAGAGACCCAGTACTTC | once | TRBV6-2/TRBV6-3 | TRBD2 | TRBJ2-5
CASSSGTGGFNTEAFF | TGCGCCAGCAGCTCCGGGACAGGGGGCTTCAACACTGAAGCTTTCTTT | - | TRBV5-1 | TRBD1 | TRBJ1-1
CASHLRDSNSPLHF | TGTGCCAGCCACCTCCGGGACAGTAATTCACCCCTCCACTTT | - | TRBV28 | TRBD1 | TRBJ1-6
CASSGEGTFTEAFF | TGTGCCAGCAGCGGCGAAGGGACATTCACTGAAGCTTTCTTT | - | TRBV11-2 | - | TRBJ1-1
CASRSGQSTNEKLFF | TGTGCCAGCAGGTCGGGACAGTCAACTAATGAAAAACTGTTTTTT | - | TRBV6-5 | TRBD1 | TRBJ1-4
CAWSTAGTGGTGELFF | TGTGCCTGGAGTACCGCCGGGACAGGGGGCACCGGGGAGCTGTTTTTT | - | TRBV30 | TRBD1 | TRBJ2-2
CASSPKPPNSHTNYGYTF | TGTGCCAGCAGCCCGAAACCGCCCAACTCCCATACCAACTATGGCTACACCTTC | - | TRBV3-1/TRBV3-2 | - | TRBJ1-2
CAWGGLGEQYF | TGTGCCTGGGGGGGCCTCGGGGAGCAGTACTTC | once | TRBV30 | - | TRBJ2-7
CAISRTGDSGNTIYF | TGTGCCATCAGCCGAACAGGGGACTCTGGAAACACCATATATTTT | - | TRBV10-3 | TRBD1 | TRBJ1-3
CASSYRTAAAETQYF | TGTGCCAGCAGTTACCGGACCGCGGCGGCGGAGACCCAGTACTTC | - | TRBV6-5 | - | TRBJ2-5
CASSEAGRGEQYF | TGTGCCAGCAGTGAAGCGGGGCGGGGCGAGCAGTACTTC | - | TRBV28 | TRBD2 | TRBJ2-7
CASSDRYDFDTEAFF | TGTGCCAGCAGTGACAGGTACGACTTTGACACTGAAGCTTTCTTT | - | TRBV2 | - | TRBJ1-1
CASSQKGQPQHF | TGTGCCAGCAGCCAAAAGGGCCAGCCCCAGCATTTT | - | TRBV6-2/TRBV6-3 | - | TRBJ1-5
CASSNRQGGQPQHF | TGTGCCAGCAGCAACCGACAGGGAGGACAGCCCCAGCATTTT | - | TRBV2 | TRBD1 | TRBJ1-5
CASSYSPGANTEAFF | TGTGCCAGCAGTTACTCGCCAGGGGCGAACACTGAAGCTTTCTTT | - | TRBV6-5 | - | TRBJ1-1
CASSAGTGKYNEQFF | TGTGCCAGCAGCGCCGGGACAGGGAAATACAATGAGCAGTTCTTC | - | TRBV7-2 | TRBD1 | TRBJ2-1
CASSSGTFLRYNSPLHF | TGCGCCAGCAGCTCTGGGACATTTCTCAGATATAATTCACCCCTCCACTTT | - | TRBV5-1 | - | TRBJ1-6
CASSEARRSPLHF | TGTGCCAGCAGTGAAGCGCGGCGATCACCCCTCCACTTT | - | TRBV2 | - | TRBJ1-6
CSAIGEETQYF | TGCAGTGCTATCGGGGAAGAGACCCAGTACTTC | - | TRBV20-1 | - | TRBJ2-5
CASSLDGGGSSYEQYF | TGTGCCAGCAGCTTGGATGGGGGAGGGAGCTCCTACGAGCAGTACTTC | - | TRBV5-6 | TRBD2 | TRBJ2-7
CASSQGVEGGSYNEQFF | TGTGCCAGCAGCCAAGGAGTGGAGGGAGGCTCCTACAATGAGCAGTTCTTC | - | TRBV4-2 | - | TRBJ2-1